This T cell receptor (beta chain) was sequenced during a study of T cell responses to AZD1222 COVID-19 vaccine. The table came from immunoSEQ multiplex PCR; TCRdb's copy has only in-frame clones and leaves some out. In the table there are some 150,000 clones, under 95% of which are singletons. Trimming cost V 5 bases and J 3 bases, with 6 bases left between them. Germline values: CDR1 SGHDT, CDR2 YYEEEE. The CDR3 consists of 11 residues. Remarks on this clone: Its target is not known.

Study-level results: Nearly half of unique spike-specific TCRs reportedly avoided B.1.351 and B.1.1.7 mutated regions.

V and J are TRBV5-6 and TRBJ2-7; no clear D. The receptor was derived from an adult who received the AZD1222 COVID-19 vaccine. The sample in question was peripheral blood, obtained 28 days after the second AZD1222 dose. The CDR3 DNA is TGTGCCAGCAGTGCTGACTACGAGCAGTACTTC. Its protein product is CASSADYEQYF.